The 20 T cell receptor beta chains below come from one sample, sequenced in a study of Ad26.COV2.S vaccination and SARS-CoV-2 variants. Measured with immunoSEQ multiplex PCR; TCRdb has only the in-frame clones, and not every one. The table records roughly 510,000 clones, roughly 85% of them present only once. Sample treatment: roughly 18 received Ad26.COV2.S at low or high dose, single or two shots; about 5 received placebo; per-sample allocation not given. Sample collection was performed on day 63 after the first vaccine or placebo injection. Sequenced material: peripheral blood, taken in a trial of Ad26.COV2.S vaccine versus placebo. Every receptor here comes from a person between 18 and 59 years old who received the Ad26.COV2.S COVID-19 vaccine or a placebo.

This clone was detected only once. The J gene is TRBJ2-2, the V gene TRBV19, with D hard to call. V was shortened by 3 bases and J by 4 bases, with 9 bases between the two germline ends. The germline V gene encodes CDR1 LNHDA and CDR2 SQIVND (reference sequence). The length of the CDR3 is 14 residues. The CDR3 nucleotides read TGTGCCAGTAGTATCGGCACTGCCACCGGGGAGCTGTTTTTT. Amino acids: CASSIGTATGELFF. Supplemented by reference TRBV19 and TRBJ2-2, the full variable domain reads DGGITQSPKYLFRKEGQNVTLSCEQNLNHDAMYWYRQDPGQGLRLIYYSQIVNDFQKGDIAEGYSVSREKKESFPLTVTSAQKNPTAFYLCASSIGTATGELFFGEGSRLTVL.

This clone was counted a single time. V and J are TRBV7-8 and TRBJ2-4; 9 bases align to TRBD1. CDR3 length: 15 amino acids. Germline CDR1 SGHVS, CDR2 FQNEAQ. J lost 8 bases, V lost 4 bases, and 9 bases had no gene match. The CDR3 loop reads CASSWNRGREDIQYF. Here the CDR3 DNA reads TGTGCCAGCAGCTGGAACAGGGGGCGTGAGGACATTCAGTACTTC.

The V gene is TRBV2, the J gene TRBJ2-7; D possibly corresponds to TRBD2 (5 bases). The CDR3 runs 13 residues. The germline V and J ends were trimmed by 6 bases and 2 bases, with 11 bases remaining between them. Germline CDR1 SNHLY, CDR2 FYNNEI. CDR3 in amino acids: CASSMTTPYEQYF. The CDR3 nucleotides read TGTGCCAGCAGCATGACTACCCCCTACGAGCAGTACTTC.

This clone was seen just once. V and J are TRBV6-5 and TRBJ1-1, with a weak D call TRBD1 (6 bases). The V end was cut by 2 bases, the J end by 10 bases, with 11 bases between. The CDR3 has 12 residues. Germline CDR1 is MNHEY and CDR2 is SVGAGI. The CDR3 sequence is CASSYRGGGAFF. The CDR3 DNA is TGTGCCAGCAGTTACCGTGGAGGGGGAGCTTTCTTT.

The J gene is TRBJ2-7, the V gene TRBV27; D is possibly TRBD2 (5 bases). CDR1 and CDR2 from the germline V gene are MNHEY and SMNVEV (reference sequence). The CDR3 has 15 residues. Trimming removed 6 bases from V and 2 bases from J, with 17 bases in between. The DNA of the CDR3 is TGTGCCAGCAGCCCAACCTTGACTAACGCCTACGAGCAGTACTTC. Amino acid sequence: CASSPTLTNAYEQYF.

DNA for the CDR3: TGTGCCAGCTCACCACTCCCGGGAAGGGGGAACACTGAAGCTTTCTTT. Translation: CASSPLPGRGNTEAFF. The genes are TRBV18 and TRBJ1-1; possibly TRBD1 for D (5 bases). This CDR3 comprises 16 residues. From germline, CDR1 is KGHSH and CDR2 LQKENI. Trimming took 1 base from V and 1 from J, leaving 13 bases between them.

Turning to this clone: The same CDR3 can be traced to other DNA sequences in this sample. The rearrangement joins TRBV12-3 or TRBV12-4 to TRBJ2-3; D ambiguous. This CDR3 is built from 11 residues. V dropped 6 bases and J dropped 6 bases, with 7 bases sitting between them. CDR3 loop: CASSLLDTQYF. For the CDR3, the DNA is TGTGCCAGCAGCCTTTTGGATACGCAGTATTTT.

J is TRBJ1-6 and V is TRBV7-9; no firm D call. With 4 bases removed from V and 11 bases from J, the gap between germline ends came to 9 bases. This CDR3 spans 12 amino acids. Germline V gene lookup returns CDR1 SEHNR and CDR2 FQNEAQ (reference sequence). In DNA, the CDR3 is TGTGCCAGCAGCTCGGAGGTCACACCCCTCCACTTT. This translates into CASSSEVTPLHF.

The rearrangement links TRBV7-2 to TRBJ2-7; 9 bases are a match to TRBD2. V lost 5 bases and J lost 3; bases outside the gene matches: 5. The CDR3 has 14 amino acids. Germline V CDR1 and CDR2: SGHTA, FQGNSA. CDR3: CASSPAGGFYEQYF. The CDR3 DNA reads TGTGCCAGCAGCCCAGCGGGAGGTTTCTACGAGCAGTACTTC.

The CDR3 DNA is TGTGCCTGGAGTGTTCGTCGGGGGGCAAGGTCGGGTGAAGCTTTCTTT. It encodes CAWSVRRGARSGEAFF. The chain links TRBV30 to TRBJ1-1; D possibly corresponds to TRBD1 (6 bases). Germline values: CDR1 GTSNPN, CDR2 SVGIG (reference sequence). The CDR3 is made up of 16 amino acids. V lost 0 bases and J 7 bases, leaving 21 bases between the germline ends.

The rearrangement links TRBV14 to TRBJ2-7, with TRBD1 matching 7 bases. Germline V CDR1 and CDR2: SGHDN, FVKESK. Unmatched junction bases numbered 11, after V lost 4 bases and J lost 2 bases. This CDR3 spans 16 amino acids. In DNA, the CDR3 is TGTGCCAGCAGCCGAGCAGGGGGAGTCCTACCCTACGAGCAGTACTTC. Translation: CASSRAGGVLPYEQYF. Using reference TRBV14 and TRBJ2-7 for the parts outside the CDR3, the full variable domain is EAGVTQFPSHSVIEKGQTVTLRCDPISGHDNLYWYRRVMGKEIKFLLHFVKESKQDESGMPNNRFLAERTGGTYSTLKVQPAELEDSGVYFCASSRAGGVLPYEQYFGPGTRLTVT.

This clone was seen a handful of times. The same CDR3 also results from other DNA sequences found in this sample. The chain couples TRBV25-1 to TRBJ2-7; no reliable D call. Germline V gives CDR1 MGHDK, CDR2 SYGVNS. The V gene lost 1 base and the J gene lost 4 bases, with 2 bases spanning the gap. This CDR3 region has 11 residues. The CDR3 DNA follows: TGTGCCAGCAGTGAATTTTACGAGCAGTACTTC. This gives the protein CASSEFYEQYF.

This clone was detected a few times. V gene TRBV9 combines with J gene TRBJ2-7, with TRBD1 matching over 8 bases. The CDR3 spans 15 residues. Per the germline V gene, CDR1 is SGDLS and CDR2 is YYNGEE. The V and J ends lost 0 bases and 6 bases, in that order; junction bases with no gene match: 8. The CDR3 DNA sequence: TGTGCCAGCAGCGTAGGCGGACAGGGAATAGGCGAGCAGTACTTC. Its protein is CASSVGGQGIGEQYF. Full variable domain (outside the CDR3, taken from reference TRBV9 and TRBJ2-7): DSGVTQTPKHLITATGQRVTLRCSPRSGDLSVYWYQQSLDQGLQFLIQYYNGEERAKGNILERFSAQQFPDLHSELNLSSLELGDSALYFCASSVGGQGIGEQYFGPGTRLTVT.

The chain combines TRBV2 with TRBJ1-3; TRBD1 agrees at 7 bases. CDR1 and CDR2 from the germline V gene are SNHLY and FYNNEI. V lost 6 bases and J lost 4; bases outside the gene matches: 6. The CDR3 is made up of 14 amino acids. CDR3 residues: CASRQTGFGNTIYF. CDR3 DNA: TGTGCCAGCAGGCAGACAGGGTTCGGAAACACCATATATTTT.

V gene TRBV9 combines with J gene TRBJ2-2; 10 bases align to TRBD2. The CDR3 is 20 amino acids. Germline V lookup: CDR1 SGDLS, CDR2 YYNGEE. V was clipped by 0 bases and J by 2 bases; unmatched bases: 13. CDR3 sequence: CASSVGLTSGTLRNTGELFF. The CDR3 DNA is TGTGCCAGCAGCGTAGGCCTCACTAGCGGGACCCTCCGCAACACCGGGGAGCTGTTTTTT.

This chain links TRBV4-2 with TRBJ1-5, with TRBD1 matching 8 bases. The CDR3 length is 18 residues. Trimming cost V 2 bases and J 1 base; bases outside gene matches: 10. From germline, CDR1 is LGHNA and CDR2 YNFKEQ. For the CDR3, the DNA is TGTGCCAGCAGCCAACAAGCAGGGGGCGCCGTGAGCAATCAGCCCCAGCATTTT. Its protein is CASSQQAGGAVSNQPQHF.

The chain recombines TRBV7-3 with TRBJ1-1; no clear D gene. This CDR3 has 13 amino acids. Germline CDR1 SGHTA, CDR2 FQGTGA. V shed 3 bases and J shed 2 bases, with 7 bases lying between them. The CDR3 spells CASSLFPNTEAFF. For the CDR3, the DNA is TGTGCCAGCAGCTTGTTCCCCAACACTGAAGCTTTCTTT. Filled out from reference TRBV7-3 and TRBJ1-1, the complete variable domain reads GAGVSQTPSNKVTEKGKYVELRCDPISGHTALYWYRQSLGQGPEFLIYFQGTGAADDSGLPNDRFFAVRPEGSVSTLKIQRTERGDSAVYLCASSLFPNTEAFFGQGTRLTVV.

This clone was seen a few times. The rearrangement joins TRBV28 to TRBJ1-5; D remains ambiguous. The CDR3 is 16 residues long. CDR1 is MDHEN and CDR2 is SYDVKM in the germline V gene. The ends were cut back, 8 bases at V and 6 bases at J, with 23 bases in the middle. The CDR3 DNA follows: TGTGCCAGCCGCTTGGGCGGAGGATCACTGGGTCAGCCCCAGCATTTT. It translates to CASRLGGGSLGQPQHF.

In nucleotides, the CDR3 is TGCGCCAGCAGCGCCGGACTAGCGGGAGGGCCCTACAATGAGCAGTTCTTC. It translates to CASSAGLAGGPYNEQFF. This rearrangement joins TRBV4-3 to TRBJ2-1, with TRBD2 identical over 15 bases. Per the germline V gene, CDR1 is LGHNA and CDR2 is YSLEER. Trimming cost V 5 bases and J 2 bases; bases outside gene matches: 4. The CDR3 is 17 residues long.

This clone was seen a few times. This chain joins TRBV3-1 (or the pseudogene TRBV3-2) and TRBJ2-7; TRBD1 agrees at 7 bases. CDR1 is LGHDT, CDR2 YNNKEL, per germline (reference sequence). The CDR3 has 16 amino acids. With V trimmed by 3 bases and J by 0 bases, 8 bases remained unmatched. In DNA, the CDR3 is TGTGCCAGCAGCCAGGACAGGTCGAAGAGCTCCTACGAGCAGTACTTC. Its translation is CASSQDRSKSSYEQYF.